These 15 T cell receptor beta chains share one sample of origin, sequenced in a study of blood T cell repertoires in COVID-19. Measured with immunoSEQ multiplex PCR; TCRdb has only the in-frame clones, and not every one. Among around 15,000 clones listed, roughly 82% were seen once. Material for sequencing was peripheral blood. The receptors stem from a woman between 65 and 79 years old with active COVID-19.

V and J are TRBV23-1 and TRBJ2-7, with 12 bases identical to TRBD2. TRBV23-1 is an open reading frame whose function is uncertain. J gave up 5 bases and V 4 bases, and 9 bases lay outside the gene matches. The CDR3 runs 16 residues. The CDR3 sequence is CASSLTRLAGVHEQYF. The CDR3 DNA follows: TGCGCCAGCAGTCTCACTCGACTAGCGGGAGTCCACGAGCAGTACTTC.

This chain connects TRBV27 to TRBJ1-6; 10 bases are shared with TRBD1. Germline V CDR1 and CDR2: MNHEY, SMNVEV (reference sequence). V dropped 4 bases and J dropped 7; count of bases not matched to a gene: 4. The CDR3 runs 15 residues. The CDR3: CASSSPGQGNSPLHF. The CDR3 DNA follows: TGTGCCAGCAGTTCGCCGGGACAGGGGAATTCACCCCTCCACTTT.

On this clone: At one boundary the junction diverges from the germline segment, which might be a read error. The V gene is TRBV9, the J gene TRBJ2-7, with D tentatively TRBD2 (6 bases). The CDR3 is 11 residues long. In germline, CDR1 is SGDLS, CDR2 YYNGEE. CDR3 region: CASERWGRWDF. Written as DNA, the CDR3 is TGTGCCAGCGAGAGATGGGGGAGGTGGGACTTC.

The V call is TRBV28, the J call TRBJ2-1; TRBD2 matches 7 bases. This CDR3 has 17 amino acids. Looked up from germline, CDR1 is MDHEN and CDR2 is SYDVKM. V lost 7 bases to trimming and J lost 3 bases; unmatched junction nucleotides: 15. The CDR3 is CASTRYLRERDYNEQFF. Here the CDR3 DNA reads TGTGCCAGCACCCGATACCTGCGGGAGCGGGACTACAATGAGCAGTTCTTC.

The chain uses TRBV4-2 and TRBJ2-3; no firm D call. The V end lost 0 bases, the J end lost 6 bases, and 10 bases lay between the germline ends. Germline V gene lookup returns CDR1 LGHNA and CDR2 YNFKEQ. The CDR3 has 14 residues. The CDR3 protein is CASSQETALDTQYF. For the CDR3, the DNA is TGTGCCAGCAGCCAAGAAACTGCCCTGGATACGCAGTATTTT.

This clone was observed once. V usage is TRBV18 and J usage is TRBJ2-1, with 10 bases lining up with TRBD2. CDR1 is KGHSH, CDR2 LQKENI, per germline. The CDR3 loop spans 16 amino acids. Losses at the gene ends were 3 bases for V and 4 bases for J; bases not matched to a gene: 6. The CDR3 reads CASSPRLAGGYNEQFF. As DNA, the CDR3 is TGTGCCAGCTCACCGCGACTAGCGGGCGGTTACAATGAGCAGTTCTTC. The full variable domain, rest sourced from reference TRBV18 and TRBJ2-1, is NAGVMQNPRHLVRRRGQEARLRCSPMKGHSHVYWYRQLPEEGLKFMVYLQKENIIDESGMPKERFSAEFPKEGPSILRIQQVVRGDSAAYFCASSPRLAGGYNEQFFGPGTRLTVL.

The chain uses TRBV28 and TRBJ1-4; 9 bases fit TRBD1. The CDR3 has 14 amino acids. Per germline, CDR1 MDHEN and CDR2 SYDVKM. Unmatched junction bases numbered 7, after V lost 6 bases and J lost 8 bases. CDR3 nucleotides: TGTGCCAGCAGAAGTACAGGGGGCTTCGAAAAACTGTTTTTT. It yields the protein CASRSTGGFEKLFF. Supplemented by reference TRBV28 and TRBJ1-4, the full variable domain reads DVKVTQSSRYLVKRTGEKVFLECVQDMDHENMFWYRQDPGLGLRLIYFSYDVKMKEKGDIPEGYSVSREKKERFSLILESASTNQTSMYLCASRSTGGFEKLFFGSGTQLSVL.

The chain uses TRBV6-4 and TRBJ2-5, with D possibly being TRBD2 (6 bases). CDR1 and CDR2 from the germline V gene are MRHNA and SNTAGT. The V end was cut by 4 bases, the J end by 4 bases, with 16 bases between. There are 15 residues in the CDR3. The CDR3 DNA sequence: TGTGCCAGCAGTGGTAGCGGAAGGGTAGGAGAGACCCAGTACTTC. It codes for CASSGSGRVGETQYF.

In DNA form, the CDR3 reads TGTGCCAGCAGCCCTAGACTTCACGGGACAGCCTTCATCTCTGGGGCCAACGTCCTGACTTTC. Its translation: CASSPRLHGTAFISGANVLTF. The rearrangement uses TRBV3-1 (or the pseudogene TRBV3-2) and TRBJ2-6, with 7 bases aligning to TRBD1. Germline V gene data show CDR1 as LGHDT and CDR2 as YNNKEL (reference sequence). The CDR3 totals 21 residues. V lost 4 bases to trimming and J lost 0 bases; unmatched junction nucleotides: 18.

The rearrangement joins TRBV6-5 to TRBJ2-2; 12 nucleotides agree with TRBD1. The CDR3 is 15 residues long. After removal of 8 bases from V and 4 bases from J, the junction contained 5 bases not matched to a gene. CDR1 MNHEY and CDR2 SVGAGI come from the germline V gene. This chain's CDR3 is CASGTGGLGTGELFF. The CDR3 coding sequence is TGTGCCAGCGGGACAGGGGGCCTGGGCACCGGGGAGCTGTTTTTT.

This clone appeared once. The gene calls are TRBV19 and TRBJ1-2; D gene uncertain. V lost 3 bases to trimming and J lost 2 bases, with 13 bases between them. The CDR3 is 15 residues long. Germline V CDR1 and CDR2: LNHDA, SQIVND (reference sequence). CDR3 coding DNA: TGTGCCAGTAGTATGGATGAGAGGCCAAACTATGGCTACACCTTC. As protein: CASSMDERPNYGYTF.

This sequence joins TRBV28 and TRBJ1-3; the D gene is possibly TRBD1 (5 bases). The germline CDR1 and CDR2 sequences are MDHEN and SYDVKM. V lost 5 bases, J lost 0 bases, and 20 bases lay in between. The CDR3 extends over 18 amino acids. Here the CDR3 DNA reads TGTGCCAGCAGTCTTTCCGCTATGACAGCCGTCTCTGGAAACACCATATATTTT. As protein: CASSLSAMTAVSGNTIYF.

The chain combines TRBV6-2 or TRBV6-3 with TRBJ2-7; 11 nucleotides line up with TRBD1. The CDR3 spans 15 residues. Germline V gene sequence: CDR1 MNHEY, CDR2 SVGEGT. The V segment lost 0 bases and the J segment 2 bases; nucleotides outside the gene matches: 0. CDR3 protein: CASSYSGQGAYEQYF. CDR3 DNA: TGTGCCAGCAGTTACTCGGGACAGGGGGCCTACGAGCAGTACTTC.

CDR3 residues: CASSQTTGTGKYNEQFF. The CDR3 coding sequence is TGTGCCAGCAGCCAGACTACAGGGACAGGGAAGTACAATGAGCAGTTCTTC. The V and J genes are TRBV4-2 and TRBJ2-1; 9 nucleotides agree with TRBD1. The CDR3 contains 17 residues. Trimming removed 3 bases from V and 4 bases from J; junction bases left unmatched: 10. CDR1 and CDR2 (germline): LGHNA, YNFKEQ.

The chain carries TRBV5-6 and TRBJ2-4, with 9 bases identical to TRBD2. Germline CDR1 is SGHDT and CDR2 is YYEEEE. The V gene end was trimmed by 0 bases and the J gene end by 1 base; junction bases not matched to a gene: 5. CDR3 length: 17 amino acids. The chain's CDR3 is CASSLGLAGPAKNIQYF. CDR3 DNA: TGTGCCAGCAGCTTGGGGCTAGCGGGGCCCGCCAAAAACATTCAGTACTTC.